Following are 19 T cell receptor beta chains from one sample sequenced in a study of T-cell reconstitution after alpha-beta-depleted transplantation in children. Researchers prepared the TCRbeta library using unique molecular identifiers, the study reports. TCRdb re-called the PCR reads through MiXCR, storing one row per CDR3 protein. This sample carries roughly 300,000 distinct CDR3 sequences, 9.9% of them seen once, and the ten largest clones take about 9.5%. The sequenced sample was PBMCs from the stem cell graft donor, obtained from the stem cell graft. The receptors originated from a human donor who donated a stem cell graft to a child with SCID.

This clonotype was seen only a few times. The chain uses TRBV20-1 and TRBJ2-5, with no clear D. The CDR3 contains 14 residues. Germline V CDR1 and CDR2: DFQATT, SNEGSKA (reference sequence). V was clipped by 3 bases and J by 1 base, with 12 bases between them. This CDR3 is CSASKGVSQETQYF. The CDR3 bases are TGCAGTGCTAGCAAGGGCGTATCCCAAGAGACCCAGTACTTC.

This clonotype was seen a handful of times. The chain combines TRBV11-2 with TRBJ2-5, with 8 bases aligning to TRBD2. The CDR3 extends over 19 amino acids. Losses at the gene ends were 5 bases for V and 4 bases for J; bases not matched to a gene: 21. CDR1 is SGHAT, CDR2 FQNNGV, per germline. CDR3 amino acids: CASSPGVRGGINTLETQYF. CDR3 DNA: TGTGCCAGCAGCCCCGGTGTACGGGGGGGGATAAATACACTAGAGACCCAGTACTTC.

The chain couples TRBV10-3 to TRBJ2-1; D gene unclear. The length of the CDR3 is 12 residues. The V gene lost 3 bases and the J gene lost 8 bases, with 8 bases spanning the gap. CDR1 and CDR2 (germline): ENHRY, SYGVKD. CDR3 loop: CAISDKFDEQFF. CDR3 bases: TGTGCCATCAGTGACAAATTCGATGAGCAGTTCTTC.

The table lists this clonotype with many counts. The J gene is TRBJ2-1, the V gene TRBV2; 8 bases agree with TRBD2. CDR1 and CDR2 from the germline V gene are SNHLY and FYNNEI. Trimming removed 6 bases from V and 4 bases from J; junction bases left unmatched: 5. The CDR3 runs to 14 residues. The CDR3 sequence is CASRSGGVYNEQFF. The CDR3 nucleotides read TGTGCCAGCAGAAGCGGGGGAGTTTACAATGAGCAGTTCTTC.

The sample holds many counts of this clonotype. The V and J genes are TRBV5-1 and TRBJ1-1; a weak D match, TRBD1 (6 bases). V was cut by 2 bases and J by 2 bases, with 10 bases left in between. There are 14 residues in the CDR3. Germline V gives CDR1 SGHRS, CDR2 YFSETQ. This CDR3 reads CASSFGQFNTEAFF. The CDR3 DNA reads TGCGCCAGCAGCTTCGGACAGTTCAACACTGAAGCTTTCTTT. The full variable domain, with the rest looked up from reference TRBV5-1 and TRBJ1-1, is KAGVTQTPRYLIKTRGQQVTLSCSPISGHRSVSWYQQTPGQGLQFLFEYFSETQRNKGNFPGRFSGRQFSNSRSEMNVSTLELGDSALYLCASSFGQFNTEAFFGQGTRLTVV.

This clonotype was found a few times. This chain joins TRBV5-5 and TRBJ2-7; the match to TRBD2 covers 12 bases. Looked up from germline, CDR1 is SGHKS and CDR2 is YYEKEE (reference sequence). The CDR3 covers 18 residues. Trimming at V came to 2 bases and at J to 0 bases, leaving 9 bases not matched to a gene. The CDR3 DNA reads as TGTGCCAGCAGCTTCCGACTAGCGGGGGAGCCGGGCTCCTACGAGCAGTACTTC. Encoded protein: CASSFRLAGEPGSYEQYF.

Only a few counts were recorded for this clonotype. The chain recombines TRBV19 with TRBJ1-2; tentative D call: TRBD1 (6 bases). The V gene's germline CDR1 is LNHDA and CDR2 SQIVND (reference sequence). The CDR3 sequence is 13 residues long. V was cut by 4 bases and J by 6 bases, with 12 bases left in between. CDR3 coding DNA: TGTGCCAGTAGTACCACAGGGACCAATGGCTACACCTTC. Its protein is CASSTTGTNGYTF. Complete variable domain (other parts from reference TRBV19 and TRBJ1-2): DGGITQSPKYLFRKEGQNVTLSCEQNLNHDAMYWYRQDPGQGLRLIYYSQIVNDFQKGDIAEGYSVSREKKESFPLTVTSAQKNPTAFYLCASSTTGTNGYTFGSGTRLTVV.

This clonotype was picked up a small number of times. The chain has TRBV7-3 and TRBJ1-5; a possible D gene is TRBD1 (6 bases). With 5 bases removed from V and 5 bases from J, the gap between germline ends came to 16 bases. The CDR3 totals 15 residues. CDR1 is SGHTA and CDR2 is FQGTGA in the germline V gene. CDR3 sequence: CASSPTGLAYQPQHF. The CDR3 bases are TGTGCCAGCAGCCCCACAGGGTTGGCTTATCAGCCCCAGCATTTT.

This clonotype was observed a few times. This chain links TRBV4-2 with TRBJ1-2; D ambiguous. The germline V gene has CDR1 LGHNA and CDR2 YNFKEQ. Trimming cost V 0 bases and J 8 bases, with 7 bases left between them. The CDR3 has 12 residues. The CDR3 nucleotides read TGTGCCAGCAGCCAAGATACCTGGGGCTACACCTTC. Its translation is CASSQDTWGYTF.

There are a few counts of this clonotype. J is TRBJ1-5 and V is TRBV12-3 or TRBV12-4; tentatively, D is TRBD1 (6 bases). Trimming pared 5 bases from V and 8 bases from J, leaving 13 bases between. This CDR3 comprises 13 residues. The CDR3 loop is CASSRQDPEPQHF. CDR3 nucleotide sequence: TGTGCCAGCAGTCGACAGGACCCGGAGCCCCAGCATTTT.

This clonotype was counted a few times. This sequence joins TRBV9 and TRBJ2-7; D is possibly TRBD2 (5 bases). Trimming pared 0 bases from V and 3 bases from J, leaving 7 bases between. Germline V CDR1 and CDR2: SGDLS, YYNGEE. This CDR3 region has 13 residues. The CDR3 DNA follows: TGTGCCAGCAGCGTAGGGGAGCTCTACGAGCAGTACTTC. Its protein product is CASSVGELYEQYF.

This clonotype was observed many times. CDR3: CASSYASNTGELFF. In DNA form, the CDR3 reads TGTGCCAGCAGCTATGCCTCGAACACCGGGGAGCTGTTTTTT. The chain recombines TRBV7-2 with TRBJ2-2, with unresolved D. Germline lookup yields CDR1 SGHTA and CDR2 FQGNSA. CDR3 size: 14 residues. The V end was cut by 4 bases, the J end by 0 bases, with 6 bases between.

The chain employs TRBV18 and TRBJ2-7; 8 bases are a match to TRBD1. CDR1 and CDR2 (germline): KGHSH, LQKENI. The junction had 6 bases not matched to a gene; V was cut back by 3 bases and J by 2 bases. This CDR3 region has 15 residues. The CDR3 nucleotides read TGTGCCAGCTCACCCGGGACAGGCGAGCCCTACGAGCAGTACTTC. Its protein product is CASSPGTGEPYEQYF.

Only a few counts were recorded for this clonotype. This chain connects TRBV3-1 to TRBJ1-2; D not certain. Germline V gene sequence: CDR1 LGHDT, CDR2 YNNKEL (reference sequence). V was pared by 1 base and J by 4 bases, with 7 bases between. The CDR3 runs to 13 residues. CDR3: CASSQVVAYGYTF. In nucleotides, the CDR3 is TGTGCCAGCAGCCAAGTGGTGGCCTATGGCTACACCTTC.

This clonotype turned up a few times. The rearrangement joins TRBV5-1 to TRBJ1-4; 8 nucleotides line up with TRBD1. Unmatched junction bases numbered 3, after V lost 2 bases and J lost 3 bases. The CDR3 runs to 15 residues. Germline values: CDR1 SGHRS, CDR2 YFSETQ. The DNA for the CDR3 is TGCGCCAGCAGCTTCCAGACAGGGGCTAATGAAAAACTGTTTTTT. Translated: CASSFQTGANEKLFF.

The chain employs TRBV20-1 and TRBJ2-2; 10 bases are shared with TRBD1. The V gene's germline CDR1 is DFQATT and CDR2 SNEGSKA (reference sequence). V gave up 6 bases and J gave up 5 bases; unmatched junction bases: 6. The CDR3 sequence is 14 residues long. The CDR3: CSARQGAWTGELFF. As DNA, the CDR3 is TGCAGTGCGCGACAGGGGGCTTGGACCGGGGAGCTGTTTTTT.

There are a few counts of this clonotype. The chain uses TRBV5-1 and TRBJ2-3; the match to TRBD2 covers 11 bases. With V trimmed by 7 bases and J by 5 bases, 6 bases remained unmatched. The CDR3 loop spans 14 amino acids. CDR1 and CDR2 (germline): SGHRS, YFSETQ. The CDR3 spells CASHSGGAGDTQYF. The CDR3 bases are TGCGCCAGCCATAGCGGGGGGGCCGGAGATACGCAGTATTTT.

This clonotype was counted many times. The chain is built from TRBV12-3 or TRBV12-4 and TRBJ2-6; weak D call: TRBD1 (6 bases). V was shortened by 5 bases and J by 0 bases, with 11 bases between the two germline ends. The CDR3 is made up of 16 amino acids. CDR3 sequence (DNA): TGTGCCAGCAGTCCCATGACAGGCTCTGGGGCCAACGTCCTGACTTTC. Translated, it gives CASSPMTGSGANVLTF.

The rearrangement joins TRBV11-2 to TRBJ2-5, with TRBD2 matching 9 bases. Trimming took 3 bases from V and 13 from J; bases not matched to a gene: 3. In germline, CDR1 is SGHAT, CDR2 FQNNGV. This CDR3 comprises 11 residues. CDR3 loop: CASSFSGGWYF. The CDR3 DNA is TGTGCCAGCAGCTTTAGCGGGGGCTGGTACTTC.